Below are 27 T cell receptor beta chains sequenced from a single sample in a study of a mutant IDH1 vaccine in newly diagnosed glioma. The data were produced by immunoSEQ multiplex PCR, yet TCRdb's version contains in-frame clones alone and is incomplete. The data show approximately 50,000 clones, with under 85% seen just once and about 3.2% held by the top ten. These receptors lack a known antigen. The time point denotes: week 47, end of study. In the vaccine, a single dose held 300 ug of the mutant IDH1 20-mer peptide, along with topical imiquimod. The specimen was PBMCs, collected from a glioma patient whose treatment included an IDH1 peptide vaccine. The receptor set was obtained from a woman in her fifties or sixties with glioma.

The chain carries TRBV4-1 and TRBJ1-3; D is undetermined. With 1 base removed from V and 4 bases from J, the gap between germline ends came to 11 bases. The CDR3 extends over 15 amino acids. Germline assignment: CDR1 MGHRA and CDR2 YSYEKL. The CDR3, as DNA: TGCGCCAGCAGCCAAGCGAGTACTCGCGGAAACACCATATATTTT. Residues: CASSQASTRGNTIYF.

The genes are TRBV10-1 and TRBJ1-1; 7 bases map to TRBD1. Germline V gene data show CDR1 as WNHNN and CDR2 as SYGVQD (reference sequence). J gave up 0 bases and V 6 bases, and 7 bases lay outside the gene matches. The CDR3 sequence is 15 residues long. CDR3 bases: TGCGCCAGCAGCCCGGGACAGCAAATGAACACTGAAGCTTTCTTT. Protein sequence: CASSPGQQMNTEAFF.

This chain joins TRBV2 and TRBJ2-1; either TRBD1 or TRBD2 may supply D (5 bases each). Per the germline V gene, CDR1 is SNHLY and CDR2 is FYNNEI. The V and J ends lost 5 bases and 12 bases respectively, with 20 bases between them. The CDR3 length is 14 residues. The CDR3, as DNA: TGTGCCAGCAGTCTCGGGCCTCCGGGACCAGGGCAGTTCTTC. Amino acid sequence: CASSLGPPGPGQFF.

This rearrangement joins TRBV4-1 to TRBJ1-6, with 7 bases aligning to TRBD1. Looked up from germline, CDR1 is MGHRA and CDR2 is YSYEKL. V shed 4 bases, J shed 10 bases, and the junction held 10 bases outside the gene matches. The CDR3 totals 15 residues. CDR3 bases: TGCGCCAGCAGCCCCCGAAGGAACAGGGGATCACCCCTCCACTTT. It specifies CASSPRRNRGSPLHF.

This CDR3 reads CASSSDGSSYNSPLHF. CDR3 DNA sequence: TGTGCCAGCAGCTCTGATGGAAGCTCCTATAATTCACCCCTCCACTTT. The chain links TRBV11-3 to TRBJ1-6; D remains ambiguous. Germline values: CDR1 SGHNT, CDR2 YENEEA. CDR3 length: 16 residues. Trimming stripped 4 bases from V and 0 bases from J, with 10 bases between.

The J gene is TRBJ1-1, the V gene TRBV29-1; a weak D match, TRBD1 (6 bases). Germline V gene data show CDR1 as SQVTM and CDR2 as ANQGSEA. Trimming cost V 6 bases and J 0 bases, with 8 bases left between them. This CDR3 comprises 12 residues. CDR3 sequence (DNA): TGCAGCGTCGGACAGCTGAACACTGAAGCTTTCTTT. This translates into CSVGQLNTEAFF.

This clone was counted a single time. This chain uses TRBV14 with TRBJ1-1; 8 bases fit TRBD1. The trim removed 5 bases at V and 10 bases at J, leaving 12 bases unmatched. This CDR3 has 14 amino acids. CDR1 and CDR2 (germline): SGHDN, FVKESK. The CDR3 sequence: CASSAGTGFVGAFF. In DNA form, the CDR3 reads TGTGCCAGCAGCGCCGGGACAGGTTTTGTCGGAGCTTTCTTT.

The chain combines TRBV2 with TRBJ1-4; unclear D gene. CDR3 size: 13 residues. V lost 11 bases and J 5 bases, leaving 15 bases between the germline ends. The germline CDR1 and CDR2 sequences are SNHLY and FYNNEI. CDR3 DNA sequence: TGTGCCGGAACGGGGATAGGAAATGAAAAACTGTTTTTT. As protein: CAGTGIGNEKLFF.

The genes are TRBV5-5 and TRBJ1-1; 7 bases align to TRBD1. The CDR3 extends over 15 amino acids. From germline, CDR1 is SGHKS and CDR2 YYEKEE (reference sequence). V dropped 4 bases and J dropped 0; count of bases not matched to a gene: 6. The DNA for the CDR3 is TGTGCCAGCAGCGCCCGGGACAGCATGAACACTGAAGCTTTCTTT. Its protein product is CASSARDSMNTEAFF.

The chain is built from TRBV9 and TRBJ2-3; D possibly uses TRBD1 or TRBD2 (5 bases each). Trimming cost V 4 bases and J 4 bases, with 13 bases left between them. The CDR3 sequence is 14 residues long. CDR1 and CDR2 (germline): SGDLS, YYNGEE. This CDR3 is CASSPLGTPDTQYF. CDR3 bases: TGTGCCAGCAGCCCACTAGGGACCCCAGATACGCAGTATTTT.

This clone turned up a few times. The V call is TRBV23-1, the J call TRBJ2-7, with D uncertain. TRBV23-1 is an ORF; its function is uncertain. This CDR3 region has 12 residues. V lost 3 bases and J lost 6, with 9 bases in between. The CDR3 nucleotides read TGCGCCAGCAGTCATTCGTACCCCGAGCAGTACTTC. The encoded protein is CASSHSYPEQYF.

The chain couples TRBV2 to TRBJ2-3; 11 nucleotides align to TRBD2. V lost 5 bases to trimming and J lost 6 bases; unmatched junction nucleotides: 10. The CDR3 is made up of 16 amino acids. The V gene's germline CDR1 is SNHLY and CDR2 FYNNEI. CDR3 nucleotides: TGTGCCAGCAGTCCCGCTAGCGGGGGGCCGGGGGATACGCAGTATTTT. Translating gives CASSPASGGPGDTQYF. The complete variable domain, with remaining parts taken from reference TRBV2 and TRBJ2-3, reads EPEVTQTPSHQVTQMGQEVILRCVPISNHLYFYWYRQILGQKVEFLVSFYNNEISEKSEIFDDQFSVERPDGSNFTLKIRSTKLEDSAMYFCASSPASGGPGDTQYFGPGTRLTVL.

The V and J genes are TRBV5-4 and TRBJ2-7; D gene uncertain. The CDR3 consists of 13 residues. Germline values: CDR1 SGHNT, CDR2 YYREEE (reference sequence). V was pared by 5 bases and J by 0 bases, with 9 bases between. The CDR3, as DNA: TGTGCCAGCAGAGGTCGGGCCTCCTACGAGCAGTACTTC. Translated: CASRGRASYEQYF.

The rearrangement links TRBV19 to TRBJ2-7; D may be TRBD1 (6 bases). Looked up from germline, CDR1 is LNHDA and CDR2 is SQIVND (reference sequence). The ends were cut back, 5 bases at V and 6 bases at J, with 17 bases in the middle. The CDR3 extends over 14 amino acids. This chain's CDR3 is CASSSWDNRGEQYF. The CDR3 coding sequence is TGTGCCAGTAGTTCTTGGGACAATCGGGGCGAGCAGTACTTC.

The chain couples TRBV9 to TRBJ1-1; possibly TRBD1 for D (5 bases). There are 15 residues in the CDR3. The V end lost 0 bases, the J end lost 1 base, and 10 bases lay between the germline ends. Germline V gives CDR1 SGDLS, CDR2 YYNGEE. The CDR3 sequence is CASSVALGGNTEAFF. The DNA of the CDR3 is TGTGCCAGCAGCGTAGCCCTGGGGGGGAACACTGAAGCTTTCTTT.

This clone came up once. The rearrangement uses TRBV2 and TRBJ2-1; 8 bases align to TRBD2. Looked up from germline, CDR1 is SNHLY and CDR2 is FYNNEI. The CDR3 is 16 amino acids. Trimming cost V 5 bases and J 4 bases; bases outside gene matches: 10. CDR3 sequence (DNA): TGTGCCAGCAGTACGACGGGGACTAGTGCTTACAATGAGCAGTTCTTC. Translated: CASSTTGTSAYNEQFF.

The CDR3 DNA reads TGTGCCAGCAGCGTACAGGGCTTCAATCAGCCCCAGCATTTT. It translates to CASSVQGFNQPQHF. The chain uses TRBV9 and TRBJ1-5, with D maybe TRBD1 (5 bases). V lost 1 base to trimming and J lost 3 bases, with 8 bases between them. The V gene's germline CDR1 is SGDLS and CDR2 YYNGEE. The CDR3 has 14 residues.

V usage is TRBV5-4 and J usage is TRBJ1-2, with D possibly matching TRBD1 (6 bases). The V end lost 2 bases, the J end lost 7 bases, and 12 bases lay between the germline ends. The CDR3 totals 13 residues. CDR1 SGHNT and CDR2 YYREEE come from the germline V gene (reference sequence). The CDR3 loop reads CASSFGGAGGYTF. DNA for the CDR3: TGTGCCAGCAGCTTCGGGGGGGCGGGTGGCTACACCTTC.

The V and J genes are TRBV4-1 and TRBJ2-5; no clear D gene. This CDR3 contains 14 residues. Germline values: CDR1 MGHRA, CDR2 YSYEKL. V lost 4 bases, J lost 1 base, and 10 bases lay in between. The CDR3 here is CASSPDGVQETQYF. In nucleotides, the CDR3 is TGCGCCAGCAGCCCGGACGGAGTCCAAGAGACCCAGTACTTC.

The CDR3 bases are TGCGCCAGCAGCTACGACAGGGGGGACACTGAAGCTTTCTTT. This codes for CASSYDRGDTEAFF. The rearrangement uses TRBV5-1 and TRBJ1-1; 9 bases align to TRBD1. CDR1 is SGHRS and CDR2 is YFSETQ in the germline V gene. With 3 bases clipped from V and 3 bases from J, the junction kept 3 bases outside the gene matches. This CDR3 comprises 14 residues.

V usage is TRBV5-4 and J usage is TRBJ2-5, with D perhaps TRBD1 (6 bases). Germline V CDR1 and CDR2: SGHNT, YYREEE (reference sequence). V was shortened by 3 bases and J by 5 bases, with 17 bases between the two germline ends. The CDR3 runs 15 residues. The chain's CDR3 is CASSSRQDPGETQYF. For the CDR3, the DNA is TGTGCCAGCAGCTCGAGACAGGACCCAGGGGAGACCCAGTACTTC.

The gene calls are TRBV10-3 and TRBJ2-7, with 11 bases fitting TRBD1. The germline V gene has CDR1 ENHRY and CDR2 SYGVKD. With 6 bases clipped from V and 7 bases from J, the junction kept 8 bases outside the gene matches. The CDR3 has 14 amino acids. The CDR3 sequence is CAISRGQGAEEQYF. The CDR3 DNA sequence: TGTGCCATCAGCCGCGGACAGGGGGCGGAGGAGCAGTACTTC.

The DNA of the CDR3 is TGTGCCAGCAGCTTGCCCGGGGGCAATGAGCAGTTCTTC. Encoded protein: CASSLPGGNEQFF. The rearrangement links TRBV7-9 to TRBJ2-1; a possible D gene is TRBD2 (6 bases). The V gene's germline CDR1 is SEHNR and CDR2 FQNEAQ (reference sequence). Trimming removed 3 bases at V and 6 bases at J, with 9 bases between. The CDR3 runs 13 residues.

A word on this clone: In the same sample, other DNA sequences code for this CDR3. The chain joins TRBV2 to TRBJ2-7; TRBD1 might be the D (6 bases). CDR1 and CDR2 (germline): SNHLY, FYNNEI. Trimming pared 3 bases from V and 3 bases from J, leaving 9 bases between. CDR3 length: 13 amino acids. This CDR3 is CASSDGQFYEQYF. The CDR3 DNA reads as TGTGCCAGCAGTGACGGACAGTTCTACGAGCAGTACTTC.

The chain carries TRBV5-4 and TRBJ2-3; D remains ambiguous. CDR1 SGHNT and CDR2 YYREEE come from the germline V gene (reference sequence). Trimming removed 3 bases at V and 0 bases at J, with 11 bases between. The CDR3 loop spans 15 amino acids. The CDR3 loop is CASSWPGASTDTQYF. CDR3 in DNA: TGTGCCAGCAGCTGGCCCGGAGCAAGCACAGATACGCAGTATTTT.

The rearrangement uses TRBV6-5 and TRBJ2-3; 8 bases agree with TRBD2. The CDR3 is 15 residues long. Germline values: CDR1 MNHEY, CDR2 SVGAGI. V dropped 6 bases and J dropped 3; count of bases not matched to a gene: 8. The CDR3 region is CASRSGGPITDTQYF. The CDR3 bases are TGTGCCAGCAGGTCGGGGGGGCCGATAACAGATACGCAGTATTTT.

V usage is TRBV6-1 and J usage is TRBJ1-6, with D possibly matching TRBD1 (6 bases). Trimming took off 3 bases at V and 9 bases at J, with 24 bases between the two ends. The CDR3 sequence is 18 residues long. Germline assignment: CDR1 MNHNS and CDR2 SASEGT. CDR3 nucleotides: TGTGCCAGCAGTGAGTCCGGGGGCATCGGTGGAAAGAGTTCACCCCTCCACTTT. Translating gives CASSESGGIGGKSSPLHF.